Listed here is a single TCR beta chain. Its antigen is currently unknown. The data are from a study of identical twins. TCRdb independently ran MiXCR on the 5' RACE reads; one entry per CDR3 protein. This sample has 450,000 or so distinct CDR3 sequences, with 24% found just once. Findings and limits, study-wide: Low generation probability was overrepresented in out-of-frame alpha sequences shared by twins.

In germline, CDR1 is SQVTM, CDR2 ANQGSEA. The CDR3 is made up of 16 amino acids. After removal of 6 bases from V and 1 base from J, the junction contained 10 bases not matched to a gene. All donors were healthy Caucasians. This same sample was also taken into another study, of T cells expressing NK-cell markers. That report adds: Obtained from sorted CD3+CD56+NKG2C+, CD3+CD56+NKG2C- and CD3+CD56-NKG2C+ T cells were the TCR beta repertoires. The CD3+CD56-NKG2C+ fraction was also led by these clonotypes in a handful of donors.

Material for sequencing was CD4+ T cells sorted from blood. The rearrangement links TRBV29-1 to TRBJ1-1; TRBD1 matches at 11 bases. This TCR came from a woman aged 18-29 years in good health. CDR3 sequence: CSVGGTGGLWNTEAFF. In nucleotides, the CDR3 is TGCAGCGTAGGAGGGACAGGGGGTTTGTGGAACACTGAAGCTTTCTTT.